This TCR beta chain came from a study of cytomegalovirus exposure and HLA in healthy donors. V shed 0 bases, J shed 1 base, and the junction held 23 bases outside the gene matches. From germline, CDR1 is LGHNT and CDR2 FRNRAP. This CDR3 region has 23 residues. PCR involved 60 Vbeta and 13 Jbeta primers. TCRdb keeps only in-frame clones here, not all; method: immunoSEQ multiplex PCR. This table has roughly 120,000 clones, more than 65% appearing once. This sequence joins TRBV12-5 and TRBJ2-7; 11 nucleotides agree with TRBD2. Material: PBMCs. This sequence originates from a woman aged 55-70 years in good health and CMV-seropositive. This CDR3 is CASGLVMGLRSTSGGARSYEQYF. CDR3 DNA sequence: TGTGCTAGTGGTTTGGTAATGGGTTTAAGGAGTACTAGCGGGGGAGCGAGATCCTACGAGCAGTACTTC.